This passage covers 9 T cell receptor beta chains from one sample sequenced in a study. TCRdb re-analysed the 5' RACE reads in MiXCR, keeping a single row per CDR3 protein. The table lists some 60,000 distinct CDR3 sequences, just under 30% of them singletons. Input material: tumor-infiltrating naive CD4+ T cells sorted from the breast tumor. Indicated subset: naive CD4+ T cells, CD4+CD45RA+CD25-. The receptors were sampled from a female donor with breast cancer.

This clonotype has more than one count but fewer than ten. V gene TRBV5-1 combines with J gene TRBJ2-1; 11 bases map to TRBD2. The CDR3 sequence is 15 residues long. CDR1 and CDR2 (germline): SGHRS, YFSETQ. V dropped 4 bases and J dropped 7; count of bases not matched to a gene: 7. The CDR3 coding sequence is TGCGCCAGCAGCCCACTAGCGGGAGATCTGAATGAGCAGTTCTTC. This sequence encodes CASSPLAGDLNEQFF.

By frequency in the sample, this clonotype is medium-sized. J is TRBJ2-5 and V is TRBV5-1; 7 nucleotides match TRBD1. The CDR3 sequence is 15 residues long. V lost 4 bases to trimming and J lost 3 bases; unmatched junction nucleotides: 9. CDR1 and CDR2 (germline): SGHRS, YFSETQ. The CDR3 nucleotides read TGCGCCAGCAGCATTGCCGGGACAGAAAAAGAGACCCAGTACTTC. Amino acids: CASSIAGTEKETQYF. Looking up the rest from reference TRBV5-1 and TRBJ2-5 gives the full variable domain: KAGVTQTPRYLIKTRGQQVTLSCSPISGHRSVSWYQQTPGQGLQFLFEYFSETQRNKGNFPGRFSGRQFSNSRSEMNVSTLELGDSALYLCASSIAGTEKETQYFGPGTRLLVL.

As regards this clonotype: This sequence may be a read error, since a much larger clone differs from it by one base. The V and J genes are TRBV11-2 and TRBJ2-4; D assignment may be TRBD1 or TRBD2 (5 bases each). The germline CDR1 and CDR2 sequences are SGHAT and FQNNGV. The CDR3 sequence is 14 residues long. DNA of the CDR3: TGTACCAGCAGCCTAGGGACGCAAGGGAACATTCAGTACTTC. Its translation is CTSSLGTQGNIQYF.

This clonotype came up a few times. The J gene is TRBJ2-7, the V gene TRBV28; no clear D. The CDR3 consists of 19 residues. Trimming stripped 5 bases from V and 0 bases from J, with 26 bases between. CDR1 MDHEN and CDR2 SYDVKM come from the germline V gene. The CDR3 DNA is TGTGCCAGCAGTACTGTGATGGGTTGGTCTGCATTCCACTCCTACGAGCAGTACTTC. Translating gives CASSTVMGWSAFHSYEQYF.

This chain uses TRBV2 with TRBJ2-2, with 12 bases lining up with TRBD2. The V gene's germline CDR1 is SNHLY and CDR2 FYNNEI. Trimming cost V 8 bases and J 6 bases; bases outside gene matches: 7. The CDR3 extends over 15 amino acids. DNA for the CDR3: TGTGCCAGCCGAGGACTAGCGGGAAATGCCGGGGAGCTGTTTTTT. This gives the protein CASRGLAGNAGELFF.

This rearrangement joins TRBV28 to TRBJ1-1, with 9 bases lining up with TRBD1. The CDR3 is made up of 15 amino acids. Trimming removed 4 bases from V and 6 bases from J; junction bases left unmatched: 9. Per germline, CDR1 MDHEN and CDR2 SYDVKM. CDR3 bases: TGTGCCAGCAGTTCACCAGGACAGGGGAATTCTGAAGCTTTCTTT. Translating gives CASSSPGQGNSEAFF.

This clonotype has a count of ten or more. The DNA for the CDR3 is TGTGCCAGCAGACGGACTAGCGGGTCGCTAGACTCTGGGGCCAACGTCCTGACTTTC. Translating gives CASRRTSGSLDSGANVLTF. The V gene is TRBV11-1, the J gene TRBJ2-6; TRBD2 agrees at 11 bases. CDR1 is SGHAT and CDR2 is FQDESV in the germline V gene (reference sequence). This CDR3 has 19 amino acids. V lost 6 bases to trimming and J lost 0 bases; unmatched junction nucleotides: 10.

This clonotype has just a few counts. The chain joins TRBV6-2 or TRBV6-3 to TRBJ2-1, with D uncertain. The CDR3 loop spans 16 amino acids. The V end was cut by 5 bases, the J end by 0 bases, with 14 bases between. Per the germline V gene, CDR1 is MNHEY and CDR2 is SVGEGT. Written as DNA, the CDR3 is TGTGCCAGCAGTCCCGCTTTGGATTACTCCTACAATGAGCAGTTCTTC. Translated: CASSPALDYSYNEQFF.

This clonotype has only a few counts. The chain recombines TRBV20-1 with TRBJ1-4; 8 positions agree with TRBD1. J was trimmed by 6 bases and V by 1 base; bases with no gene match: 7. Germline loops: CDR1 DFQATT, CDR2 SNEGSKA (reference sequence). The CDR3 sequence is 15 residues long. The CDR3 loop reads CSARGDRGSHEKLFF. The DNA for the CDR3 is TGCAGTGCTAGAGGCGACAGGGGAAGTCATGAAAAACTGTTTTTT.